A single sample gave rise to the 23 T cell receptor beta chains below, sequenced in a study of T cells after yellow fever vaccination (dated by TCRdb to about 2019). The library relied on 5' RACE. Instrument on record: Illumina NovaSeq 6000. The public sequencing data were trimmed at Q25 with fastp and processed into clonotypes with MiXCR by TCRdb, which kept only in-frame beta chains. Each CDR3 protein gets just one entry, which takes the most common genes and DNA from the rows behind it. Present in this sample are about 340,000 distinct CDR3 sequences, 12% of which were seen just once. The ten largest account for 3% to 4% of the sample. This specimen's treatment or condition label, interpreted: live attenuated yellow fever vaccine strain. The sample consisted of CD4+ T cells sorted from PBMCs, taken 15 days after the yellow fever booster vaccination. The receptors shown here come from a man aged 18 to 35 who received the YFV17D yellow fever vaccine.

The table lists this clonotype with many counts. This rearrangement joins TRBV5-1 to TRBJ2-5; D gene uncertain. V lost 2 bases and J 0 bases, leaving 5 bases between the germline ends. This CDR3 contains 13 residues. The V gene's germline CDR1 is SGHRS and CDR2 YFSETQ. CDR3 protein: CASSLEYQETQYF. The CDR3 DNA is TGCGCCAGCAGCTTAGAGTACCAAGAGACCCAGTACTTC.

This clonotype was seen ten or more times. CDR3 DNA sequence: TGCAGTGCTAGGGAGGGGGCGCCGAACATTCAGTACTTC. Translating it yields CSAREGAPNIQYF. The J gene is TRBJ2-4, the V gene TRBV20-1, with TRBD1 as a possible D gene (7 bases). CDR3 length: 13 amino acids. V shed 3 bases and J shed 7 bases, with 13 bases lying between them. Germline V gene data show CDR1 as DFQATT and CDR2 as SNEGSKA (reference sequence).

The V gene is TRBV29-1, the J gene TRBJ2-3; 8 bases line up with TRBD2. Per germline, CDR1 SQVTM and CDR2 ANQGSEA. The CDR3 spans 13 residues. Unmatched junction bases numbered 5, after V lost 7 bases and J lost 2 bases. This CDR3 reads CSAGGGLTDTQYF. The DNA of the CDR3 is TGCAGCGCGGGGGGGGGACTCACAGATACGCAGTATTTT.

The CDR3 DNA is TGTGCCAGCAGTGAAGAGGGCGCGCAGGGAAGATACGAGCAGTACGTC. Residues: CASSEEGAQGRYEQYV. The chain recombines TRBV2 with TRBJ2-7; D perhaps matches TRBD1 (5 bases). The CDR3 contains 16 residues. Trimming shortened V by 1 base and J by 4 bases, and 17 bases separated the two germline ends. CDR1 and CDR2 (germline): SNHLY, FYNNEI.

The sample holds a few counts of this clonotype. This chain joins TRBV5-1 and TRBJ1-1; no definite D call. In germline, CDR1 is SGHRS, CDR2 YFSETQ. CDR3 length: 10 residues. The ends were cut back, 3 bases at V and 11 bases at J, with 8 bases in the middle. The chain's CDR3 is CASSYKRAFF. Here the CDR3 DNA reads TGCGCCAGCAGCTATAAGAGGGCTTTCTTT.

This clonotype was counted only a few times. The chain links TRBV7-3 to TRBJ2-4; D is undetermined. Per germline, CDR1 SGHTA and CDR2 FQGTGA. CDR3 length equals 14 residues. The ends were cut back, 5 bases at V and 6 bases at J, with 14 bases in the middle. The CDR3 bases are TGTGCCAGCAGCCCCGATCGACAATCAAACATTCAGTACTTC. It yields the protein CASSPDRQSNIQYF.

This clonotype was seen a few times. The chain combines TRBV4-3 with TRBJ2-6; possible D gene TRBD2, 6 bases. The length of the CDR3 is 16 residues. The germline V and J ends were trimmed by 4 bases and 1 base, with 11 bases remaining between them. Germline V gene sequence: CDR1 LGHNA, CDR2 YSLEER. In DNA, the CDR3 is TGCGCCAGCAGCCCTAGGAGGGGTTCTGGGGCCAACGTCCTGACTTTC. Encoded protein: CASSPRRGSGANVLTF.

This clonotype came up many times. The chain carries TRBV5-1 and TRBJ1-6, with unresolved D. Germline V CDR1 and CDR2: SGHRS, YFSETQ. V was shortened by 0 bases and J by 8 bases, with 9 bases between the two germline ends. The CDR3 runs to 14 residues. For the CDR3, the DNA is TGCGCCAGCAGCTTGGTGGCAGTGGATTCACCCCTCCACTTT. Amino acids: CASSLVAVDSPLHF.

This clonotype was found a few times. This chain's CDR3 is CASSQEARVTSPLHF. The CDR3 nucleotides read TGCGCCAGCAGCCAAGAGGCCAGGGTTACTTCACCCCTCCACTTT. The chain has TRBV4-3 and TRBJ1-6; TRBD1 might be the D (5 bases). V was shortened by 0 bases and J by 9 bases, with 12 bases between the two germline ends. CDR1 and CDR2 (germline): LGHNA, YSLEER. The CDR3 consists of 15 residues.

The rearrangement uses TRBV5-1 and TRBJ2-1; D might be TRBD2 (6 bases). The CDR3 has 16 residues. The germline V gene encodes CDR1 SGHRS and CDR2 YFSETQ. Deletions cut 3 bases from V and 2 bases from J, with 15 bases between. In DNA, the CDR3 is TGCGCCAGCAGCTCCCGAGGCAGCGGGCCCTACAATGAGCAGTTCTTC. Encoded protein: CASSSRGSGPYNEQFF.

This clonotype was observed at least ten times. The CDR3 here is CASSFLAGGTETQYF. As DNA, the CDR3 is TGTGCCAGCAGTTTTCTAGCGGGGGGGACAGAGACCCAGTACTTC. V and J are TRBV27 and TRBJ2-5; TRBD2 matches 12 bases. The CDR3 sequence is 15 residues long. Germline V gives CDR1 MNHEY, CDR2 SMNVEV (reference sequence). V dropped 3 bases and J dropped 4; count of bases not matched to a gene: 3.

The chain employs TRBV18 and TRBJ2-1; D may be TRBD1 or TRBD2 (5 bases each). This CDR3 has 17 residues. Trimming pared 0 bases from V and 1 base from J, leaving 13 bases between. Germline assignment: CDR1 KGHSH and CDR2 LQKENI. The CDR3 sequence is CASSPPIGATSYNEQFF. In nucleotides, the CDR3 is TGTGCCAGCTCACCACCGATCGGGGCAACATCCTACAATGAGCAGTTCTTC.

CDR3 in DNA: TGTGCCAGCAGCCTACCACAGGGGTCTGAAGCTTTCTTT. Translating gives CASSLPQGSEAFF. The chain recombines TRBV4-2 with TRBJ1-1; 7 bases line up with TRBD1. The V segment lost 4 bases and the J segment 6 bases; nucleotides outside the gene matches: 5. This CDR3 spans 13 amino acids. The germline V gene has CDR1 LGHNA and CDR2 YNFKEQ.

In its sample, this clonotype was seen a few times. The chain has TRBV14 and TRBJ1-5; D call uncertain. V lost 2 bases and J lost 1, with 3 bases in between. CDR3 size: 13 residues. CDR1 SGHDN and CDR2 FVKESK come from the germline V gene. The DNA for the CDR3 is TGTGCCAGCAGCCAACAGAGCAATCAGCCCCAGCATTTT. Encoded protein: CASSQQSNQPQHF.

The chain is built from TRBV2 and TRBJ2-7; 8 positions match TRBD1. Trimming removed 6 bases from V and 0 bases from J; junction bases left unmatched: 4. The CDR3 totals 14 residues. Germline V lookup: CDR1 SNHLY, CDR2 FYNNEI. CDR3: CASSWTGNSYEQYF. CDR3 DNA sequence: TGTGCCAGCAGCTGGACAGGGAACTCCTACGAGCAGTACTTC.

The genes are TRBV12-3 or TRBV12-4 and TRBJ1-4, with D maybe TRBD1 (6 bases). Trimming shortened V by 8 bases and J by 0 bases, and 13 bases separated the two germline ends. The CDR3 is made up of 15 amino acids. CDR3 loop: CASGEGGATNEKLFF. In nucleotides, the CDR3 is TGTGCCAGCGGCGAAGGGGGAGCAACTAATGAAAAACTGTTTTTT.

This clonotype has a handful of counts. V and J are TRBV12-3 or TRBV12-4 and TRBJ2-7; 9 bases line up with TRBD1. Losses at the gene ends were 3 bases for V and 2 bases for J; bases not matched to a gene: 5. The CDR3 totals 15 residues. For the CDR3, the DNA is TGTGCCAGCAGTTTGGGGGACAGGGCGGCCTACGAGCAGTACTTC. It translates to CASSLGDRAAYEQYF.

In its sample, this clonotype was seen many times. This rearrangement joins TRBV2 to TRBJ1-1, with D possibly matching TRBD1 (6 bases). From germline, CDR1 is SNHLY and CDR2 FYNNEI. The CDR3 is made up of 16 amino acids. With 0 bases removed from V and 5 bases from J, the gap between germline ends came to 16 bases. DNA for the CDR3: TGTGCCAGCAGTGAAGCTCGACAGATAGGGGGTACTGAAGCTTTCTTT. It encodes CASSEARQIGGTEAFF.

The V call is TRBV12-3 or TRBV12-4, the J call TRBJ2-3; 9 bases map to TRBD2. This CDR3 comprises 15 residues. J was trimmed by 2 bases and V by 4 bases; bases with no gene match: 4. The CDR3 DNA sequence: TGTGCCAGCAGTTCTACTAGCGGGCTCACAGATACGCAGTATTTT. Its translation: CASSSTSGLTDTQYF.

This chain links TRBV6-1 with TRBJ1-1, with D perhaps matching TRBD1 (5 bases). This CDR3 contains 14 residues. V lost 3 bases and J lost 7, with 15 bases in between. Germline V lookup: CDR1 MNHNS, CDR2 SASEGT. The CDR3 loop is CASSESGMPGEAFF. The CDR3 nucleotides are TGTGCCAGCAGTGAGTCAGGGATGCCTGGTGAAGCTTTCTTT.

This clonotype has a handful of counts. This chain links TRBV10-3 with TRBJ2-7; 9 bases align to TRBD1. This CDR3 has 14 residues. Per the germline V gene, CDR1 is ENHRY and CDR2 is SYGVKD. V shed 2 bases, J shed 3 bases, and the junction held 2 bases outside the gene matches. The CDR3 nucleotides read TGTGCCATCAGTGAGGGGACAGGGAACTACGAGCAGTACTTC. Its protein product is CAISEGTGNYEQYF.

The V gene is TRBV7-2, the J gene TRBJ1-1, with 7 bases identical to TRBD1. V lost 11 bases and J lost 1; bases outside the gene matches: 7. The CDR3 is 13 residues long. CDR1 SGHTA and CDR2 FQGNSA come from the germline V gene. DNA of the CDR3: TGTGCCGGCACACAGGGGCGGAACACTGAAGCTTTCTTT. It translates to CAGTQGRNTEAFF.

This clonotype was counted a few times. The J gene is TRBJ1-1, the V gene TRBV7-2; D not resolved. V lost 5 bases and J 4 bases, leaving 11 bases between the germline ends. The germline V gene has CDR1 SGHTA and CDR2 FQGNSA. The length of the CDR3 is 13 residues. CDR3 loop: CASSQRMATEAFF. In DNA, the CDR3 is TGTGCCAGCAGCCAACGGATGGCCACTGAAGCTTTCTTT.